This entry is about one T cell receptor (beta chain). Its target is not known. The data belong to a study of identical twins. Trimming left V 5 bases short and J 2 bases short, with 10 bases between. Per the germline V gene, CDR1 is SEHNR and CDR2 is FQNEAQ (reference sequence). This CDR3 has 13 residues. A universal primer site was added by template switching, and unique molecular identifiers were carried by the cDNA. A single record per CDR3 protein comes from TCRdb applying MiXCR to the 5' RACE reads. The table includes 250,000 to 300,000 distinct CDR3 sequences, approximately 8.6% detected once. Study-level points and caveats: Surplus twin overlap in beta out-of-frame sequences was less pronounced. Insertions ran lower in abundant cord blood beta clonotypes, though not in memory repertoires.

In addition, the sample was reused for a study of yellow fever vaccine responses in identical twins.

The material sequenced was CD8+ T cells sorted from blood. The receptor was derived from a woman aged 18-30 years in good health. This rearrangement joins TRBV7-9 to TRBJ2-7; a possible D gene is TRBD2 (5 bases). The CDR3 DNA reads TGTGCCAGCAGCCCCGGGATAACCTACGAGCAGTACTTC. Protein sequence: CASSPGITYEQYF.